This T cell receptor (beta chain) was documented in a study of CD8+ T cells in alopecia areata. Extracted RNA was reverse transcribed into cDNA, the sequencing template. TCRdb keeps only in-frame clones here, not all; method: immunoSEQ multiplex PCR. The sample carries approximately 170,000 clones, approximately 60% recorded once. The trim removed 1 base at V and 16 bases at J, leaving 7 bases unmatched. Germline V gives CDR1 SGHTA, CDR2 FQGNSA. The CDR3 is 13 amino acids. The treatment here: oral pan-JAK inhibitor, 5-10 mg twice daily. The sequenced sample was CD4+ T cells sorted from blood, obtained at week 24, from a patient treated with tofacitinib. This chain uses TRBV7-2 with TRBJ2-1; 10 bases are a match to TRBD2. The clonotype comes from a human donor with alopecia areata. CDR3 bases: TGTGCCAGCAGCTTAGACAGAGCGGGGGGGCGATTCTTC. Protein sequence: CASSLDRAGGRFF.